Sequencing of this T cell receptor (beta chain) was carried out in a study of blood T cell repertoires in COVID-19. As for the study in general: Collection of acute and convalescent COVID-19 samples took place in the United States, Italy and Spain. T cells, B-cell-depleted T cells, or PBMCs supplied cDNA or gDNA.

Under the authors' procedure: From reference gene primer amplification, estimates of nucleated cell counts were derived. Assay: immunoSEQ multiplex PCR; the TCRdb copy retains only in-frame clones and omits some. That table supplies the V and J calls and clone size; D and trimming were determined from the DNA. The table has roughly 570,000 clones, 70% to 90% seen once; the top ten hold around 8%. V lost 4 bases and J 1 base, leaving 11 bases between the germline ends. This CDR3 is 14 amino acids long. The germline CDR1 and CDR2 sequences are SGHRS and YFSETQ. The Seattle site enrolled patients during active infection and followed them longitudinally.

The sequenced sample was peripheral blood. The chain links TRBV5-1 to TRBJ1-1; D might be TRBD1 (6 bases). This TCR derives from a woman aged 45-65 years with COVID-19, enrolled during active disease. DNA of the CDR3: TGCGCCAGCAGCCAGACAGGAGGGAACACTGAAGCTTTCTTT. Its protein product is CASSQTGGNTEAFF.